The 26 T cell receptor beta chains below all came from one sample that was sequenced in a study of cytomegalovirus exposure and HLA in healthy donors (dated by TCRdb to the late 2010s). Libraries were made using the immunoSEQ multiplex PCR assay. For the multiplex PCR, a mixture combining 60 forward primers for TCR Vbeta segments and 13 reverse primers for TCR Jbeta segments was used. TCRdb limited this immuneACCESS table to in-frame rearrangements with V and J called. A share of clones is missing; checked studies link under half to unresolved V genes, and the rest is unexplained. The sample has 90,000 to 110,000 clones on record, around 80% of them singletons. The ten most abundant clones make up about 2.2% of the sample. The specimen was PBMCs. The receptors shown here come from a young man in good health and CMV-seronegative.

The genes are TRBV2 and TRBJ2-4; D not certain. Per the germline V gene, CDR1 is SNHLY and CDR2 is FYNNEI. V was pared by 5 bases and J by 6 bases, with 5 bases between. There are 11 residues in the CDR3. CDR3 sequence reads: CASSLVNIQYF. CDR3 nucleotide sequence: TGTGCCAGCAGTCTAGTAAACATTCAGTACTTC.

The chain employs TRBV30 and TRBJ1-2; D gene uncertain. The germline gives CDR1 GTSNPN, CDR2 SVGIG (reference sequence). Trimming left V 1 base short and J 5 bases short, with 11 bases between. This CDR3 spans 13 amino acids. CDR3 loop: CAWSAPSPYGYTF. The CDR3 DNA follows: TGTGCCTGGAGTGCCCCTTCCCCTTATGGCTACACCTTC.

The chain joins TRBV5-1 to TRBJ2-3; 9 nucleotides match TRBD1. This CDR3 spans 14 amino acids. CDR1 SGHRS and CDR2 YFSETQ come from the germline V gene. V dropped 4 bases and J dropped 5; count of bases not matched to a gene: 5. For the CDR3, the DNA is TGCGCCAGCAGCCTACAGGGGGCAAAAGATACGCAGTATTTT. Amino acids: CASSLQGAKDTQYF.

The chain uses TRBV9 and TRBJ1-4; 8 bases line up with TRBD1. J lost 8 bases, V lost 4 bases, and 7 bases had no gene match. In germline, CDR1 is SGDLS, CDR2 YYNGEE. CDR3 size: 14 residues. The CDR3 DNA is TGTGCCAGCAGCCAGGACAGGGTTAGGGAAAAACTGTTTTTT. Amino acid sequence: CASSQDRVREKLFF.

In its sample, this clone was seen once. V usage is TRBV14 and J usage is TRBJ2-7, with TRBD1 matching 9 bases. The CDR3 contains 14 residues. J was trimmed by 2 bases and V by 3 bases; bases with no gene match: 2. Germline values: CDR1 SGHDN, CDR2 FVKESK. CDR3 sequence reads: CASSQDRGPYEQYF. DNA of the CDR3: TGTGCCAGCAGCCAGGACAGGGGCCCCTACGAGCAGTACTTC.

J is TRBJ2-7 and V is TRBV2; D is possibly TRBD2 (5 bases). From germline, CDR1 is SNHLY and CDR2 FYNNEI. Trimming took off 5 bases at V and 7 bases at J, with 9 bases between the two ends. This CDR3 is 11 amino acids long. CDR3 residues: CASSRRGEQYF. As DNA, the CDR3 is TGTGCCAGCAGTCGAAGAGGGGAGCAGTACTTC.

DNA for the CDR3: TGTGCCAGCAGTCCAACGGGGACTAGCTCGTTCCAAGAGACCCAGTACTTC. The encoded protein is CASSPTGTSSFQETQYF. The chain couples TRBV7-2 to TRBJ2-5; 9 bases are a match to TRBD2. Losses at the gene ends were 6 bases for V and 1 base for J; bases not matched to a gene: 12. CDR1 and CDR2 (germline): SGHTA, FQGNSA. CDR3 length: 17 residues. Drawing the rest from reference TRBV7-2 and TRBJ2-5, the complete variable domain is GAGVSQSPSNKVTEKGKDVELRCDPISGHTALYWYRQSLGQGLEFLIYFQGNSAPDKSGLPSDRFSAERTGGSVSTLTIQRTQQEDSAVYLCASSPTGTSSFQETQYFGPGTRLLVL.

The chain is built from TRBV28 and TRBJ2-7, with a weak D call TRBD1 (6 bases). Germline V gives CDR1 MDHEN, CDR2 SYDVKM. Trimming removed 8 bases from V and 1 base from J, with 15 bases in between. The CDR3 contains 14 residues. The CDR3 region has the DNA TGTGCCAGCTATCAACAGGGTCCATCCTACGAGCAGTACTTC. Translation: CASYQQGPSYEQYF. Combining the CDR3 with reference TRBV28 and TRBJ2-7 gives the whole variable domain DVKVTQSSRYLVKRTGEKVFLECVQDMDHENMFWYRQDPGLGLRLIYFSYDVKMKEKGDIPEGYSVSREKKERFSLILESASTNQTSMYLCASYQQGPSYEQYFGPGTRLTVT.

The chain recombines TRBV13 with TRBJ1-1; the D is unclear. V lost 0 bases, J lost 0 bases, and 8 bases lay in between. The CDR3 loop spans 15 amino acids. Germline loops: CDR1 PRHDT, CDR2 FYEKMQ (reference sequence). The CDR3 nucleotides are TGTGCCAGCAGCTTAGGACAATCAATGAACACTGAAGCTTTCTTT. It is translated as CASSLGQSMNTEAFF.

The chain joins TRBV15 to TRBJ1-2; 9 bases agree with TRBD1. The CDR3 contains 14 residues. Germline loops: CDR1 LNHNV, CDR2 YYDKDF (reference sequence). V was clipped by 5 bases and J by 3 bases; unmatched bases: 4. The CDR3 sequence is CATSEDRGDYGYTF. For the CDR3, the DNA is TGTGCCACCAGCGAGGACAGGGGAGACTATGGCTACACCTTC.

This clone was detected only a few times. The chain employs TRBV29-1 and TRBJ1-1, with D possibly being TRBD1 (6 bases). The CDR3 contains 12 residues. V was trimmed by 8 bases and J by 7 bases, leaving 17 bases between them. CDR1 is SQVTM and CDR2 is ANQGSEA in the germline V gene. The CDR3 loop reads CSFDRPMGEAFF. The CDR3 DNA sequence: TGCAGCTTCGACAGGCCGATGGGTGAAGCTTTCTTT. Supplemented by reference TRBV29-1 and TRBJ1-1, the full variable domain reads SAVISQKPSRDICQRGTSLTIQCQVDSQVTMMFWYRQQPGQSLTLIATANQGSEATYESGFVIDKFPISRPNLTFSTLTVSNMSPEDSSIYLCSFDRPMGEAFFGQGTRLTVV.

In nucleotides, the CDR3 is TGTGCCAGTAGTAAACAGGGAGATACTGAAGCTTTCTTT. Protein product: CASSKQGDTEAFF. The chain is built from TRBV19 and TRBJ1-1; possible D gene TRBD1, 6 bases. In germline, CDR1 is LNHDA, CDR2 SQIVND (reference sequence). V gave up 4 bases and J gave up 5 bases, with 11 bases separating them. This CDR3 region has 13 residues.

CDR3: CASRTGIGEKLFF. The CDR3 region has the DNA TGTGCCAGCAGAACAGGTATTGGTGAAAAACTGTTTTTT. The chain joins TRBV28 to TRBJ1-4, with D perhaps TRBD1 (5 bases). V was cut by 6 bases and J by 7 bases, with 12 bases left in between. The CDR3 totals 13 residues. The germline gives CDR1 MDHEN, CDR2 SYDVKM.

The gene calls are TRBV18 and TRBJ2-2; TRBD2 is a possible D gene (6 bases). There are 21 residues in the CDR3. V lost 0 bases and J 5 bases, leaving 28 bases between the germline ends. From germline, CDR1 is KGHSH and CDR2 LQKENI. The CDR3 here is CASSPPGLDPWRPRDTGELFF. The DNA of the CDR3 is TGTGCCAGCTCACCACCGGGACTGGACCCCTGGCGCCCACGGGATACCGGGGAGCTGTTTTTT.

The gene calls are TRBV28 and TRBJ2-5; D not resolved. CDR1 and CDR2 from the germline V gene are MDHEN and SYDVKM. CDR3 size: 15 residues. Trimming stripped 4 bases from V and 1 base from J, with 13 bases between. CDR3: CASSSGGASQETQYF. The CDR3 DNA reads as TGTGCCAGCAGTTCTGGCGGAGCGAGCCAAGAGACCCAGTACTTC.

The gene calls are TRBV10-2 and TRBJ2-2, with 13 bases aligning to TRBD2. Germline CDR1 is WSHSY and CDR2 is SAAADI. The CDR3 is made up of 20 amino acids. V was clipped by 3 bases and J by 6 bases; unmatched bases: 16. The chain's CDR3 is CASSDRGLAGALLGAGELFF. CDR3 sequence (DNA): TGCGCCAGCAGTGACCGTGGACTAGCGGGAGCCCTCCTTGGCGCCGGGGAGCTGTTTTTT.

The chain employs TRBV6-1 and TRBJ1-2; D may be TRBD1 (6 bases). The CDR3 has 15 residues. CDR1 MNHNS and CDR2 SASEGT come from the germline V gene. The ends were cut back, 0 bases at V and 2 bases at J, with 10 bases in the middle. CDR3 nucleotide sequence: TGTGCCAGCAGTGAAGCCTCAGGGGCCAACTATGGCTACACCTTC. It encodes CASSEASGANYGYTF.

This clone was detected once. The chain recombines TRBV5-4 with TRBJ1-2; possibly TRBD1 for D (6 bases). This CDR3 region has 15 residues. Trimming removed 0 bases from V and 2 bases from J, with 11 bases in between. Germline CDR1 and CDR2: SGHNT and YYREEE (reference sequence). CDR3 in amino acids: CASSLVGTRNYGYTF. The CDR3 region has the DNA TGTGCCAGCAGCTTGGTCGGGACACGGAACTATGGCTACACCTTC.

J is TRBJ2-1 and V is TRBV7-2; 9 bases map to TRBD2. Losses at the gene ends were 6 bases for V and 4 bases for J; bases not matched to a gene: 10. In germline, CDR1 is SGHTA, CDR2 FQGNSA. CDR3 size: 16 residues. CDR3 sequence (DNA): TGTGCCAGCAGAGAGGTTGTAGCGGGGGATTACAATGAGCAGTTCTTC. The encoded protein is CASREVVAGDYNEQFF.

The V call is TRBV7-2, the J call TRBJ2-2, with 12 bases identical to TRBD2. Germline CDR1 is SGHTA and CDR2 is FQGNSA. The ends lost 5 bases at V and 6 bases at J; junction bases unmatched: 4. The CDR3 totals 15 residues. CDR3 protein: CASSKLAGGAGELFF. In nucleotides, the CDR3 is TGTGCCAGCAGCAAGCTAGCGGGAGGGGCCGGGGAGCTGTTTTTT.

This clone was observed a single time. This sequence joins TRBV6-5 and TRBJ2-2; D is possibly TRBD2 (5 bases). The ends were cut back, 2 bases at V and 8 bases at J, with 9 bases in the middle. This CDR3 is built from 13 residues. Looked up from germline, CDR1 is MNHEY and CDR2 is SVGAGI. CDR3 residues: CASSYGPGGELFF. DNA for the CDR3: TGTGCCAGCAGTTACGGCCCGGGAGGGGAGCTGTTTTTT.

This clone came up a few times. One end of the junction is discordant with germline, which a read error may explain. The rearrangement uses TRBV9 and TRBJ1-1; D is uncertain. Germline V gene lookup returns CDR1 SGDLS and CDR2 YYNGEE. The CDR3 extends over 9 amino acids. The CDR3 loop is CASSVPATF. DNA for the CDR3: TGTGCCAGCAGCGTGCCCGCTACCTTT.

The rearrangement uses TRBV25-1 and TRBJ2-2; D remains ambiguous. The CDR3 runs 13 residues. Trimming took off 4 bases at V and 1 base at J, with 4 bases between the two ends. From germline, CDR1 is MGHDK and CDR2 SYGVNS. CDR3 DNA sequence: TGTGCCAGCAGTGGTCGGAACACCGGGGAGCTGTTTTTT. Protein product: CASSGRNTGELFF.

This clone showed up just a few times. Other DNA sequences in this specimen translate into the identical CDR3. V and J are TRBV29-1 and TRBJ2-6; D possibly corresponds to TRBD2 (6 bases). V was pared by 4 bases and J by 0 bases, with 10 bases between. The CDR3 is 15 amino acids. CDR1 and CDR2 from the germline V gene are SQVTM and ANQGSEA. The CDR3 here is CSVVLGSSGANVLTF. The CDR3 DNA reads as TGCAGCGTTGTGCTCGGGAGCTCTGGGGCCAACGTCCTGACTTTC.

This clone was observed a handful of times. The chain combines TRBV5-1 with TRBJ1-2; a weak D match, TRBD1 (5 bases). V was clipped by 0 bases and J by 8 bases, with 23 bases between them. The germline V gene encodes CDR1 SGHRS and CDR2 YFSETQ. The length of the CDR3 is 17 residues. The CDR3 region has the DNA TGCGCCAGCAGCTTGGCCAACCCAGGAGGGACCGGGGGAGGCTACACCTTC. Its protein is CASSLANPGGTGGGYTF.

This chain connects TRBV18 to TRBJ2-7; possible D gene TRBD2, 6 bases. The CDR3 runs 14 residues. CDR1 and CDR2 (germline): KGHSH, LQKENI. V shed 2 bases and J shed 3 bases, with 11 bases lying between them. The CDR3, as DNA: TGTGCCAGCTCACCAGTGAATAGCGGCTACGAGCAGTACTTC. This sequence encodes CASSPVNSGYEQYF.